The clone carrying this TCR beta chain was observed once. Its antigen is still unknown. This record comes from a study of cytomegalovirus exposure and HLA in healthy donors. The study's findings and limits: Among the sequence variants, a highly shared cluster was likely an artifact of sequencing. Diagnosis of cytomegalovirus status made by the classifier reportedly showed high specificity and sensitivity. In presence/absence analyses, roughly uniform sequencing depth across donors was assumed.

CDR3 length: 15 residues. Trimming cost V 2 bases and J 0 bases; bases outside gene matches: 3. From germline, CDR1 is MDHEN and CDR2 SYDVKM. Amplification used 60 Vbeta primers and 13 Jbeta primers. Here immunoSEQ multiplex PCR was the method, and the copy in TCRdb shows in-frame clones only, minus some. The repertoire holds approximately 140,000 clones, with just under 75% as singletons. V usage is TRBV28 and J usage is TRBJ2-7, with 8 bases matching TRBD1. Sequenced material: PBMCs. The TCR originated in a young woman in good health and CMV-seronegative. The DNA for the CDR3 is TGTGCCAGCAGTTTAGGGACAGGTTCCTCCTACGAGCAGTACTTC. Protein product: CASSLGTGSSYEQYF.